This entry concerns a single T cell receptor beta chain. Each CDR3 protein is one row after TCRdb ran MiXCR on the 5' RACE reads. The table has 180,000 or so distinct CDR3 sequences, 11% seen once. The data were taken from a study of T-cell memory formation after mild COVID-19. Per germline, CDR1 SQVTM and CDR2 ANQGSEA. The ends were cut back, 6 bases at V and 1 base at J, with 12 bases in the middle. CDR3 length: 13 amino acids. The rearrangement uses TRBV29-1 and TRBJ2-5; a weak D match, TRBD1 (6 bases). The clonotype originates from a man between 18 and 29 years old who had mild COVID-19 (a few samples of this study predate the infection). Cell type and time point are not known. Sequenced material: PBMCs or a T cell subset sorted from them (not recorded which). CDR3 residues: CSVTLTGQETQYF. CDR3 bases: TGCAGCGTGACCCTGACAGGCCAAGAGACCCAGTACTTC.